A single sample gave rise to the 15 T cell receptor beta chains below, sequenced in a study of cytomegalovirus exposure and HLA in healthy donors. The PCR contained 60 Vbeta and 13 Jbeta primers. Clones were sequenced by immunoSEQ multiplex PCR, and TCRdb holds only the in-frame ones, with some missing. The sample carries 130,000 to 150,000 clones, 73% recorded once. Sequenced: PBMCs. These receptors were taken from a human donor in good health.

The sample holds one count of this clone. The CDR3 DNA is TGTGCCAGCAGAGGTTCCGGGACAGCTTACAATGAGCAGTTCTTC. This encodes CASRGSGTAYNEQFF. V is TRBV2 and J is TRBJ2-1; 7 bases fit TRBD1. Trimming at V came to 6 bases and at J to 4 bases, leaving 9 bases not matched to a gene. Germline CDR1 is SNHLY and CDR2 is FYNNEI. The CDR3 is 15 residues long.

The genes are TRBV6-1 and TRBJ2-7; a possible D gene is TRBD1 (6 bases). CDR3 length equals 15 residues. V lost 5 bases and J lost 3, with 17 bases in between. Germline V gene lookup returns CDR1 MNHNS and CDR2 SASEGT. The CDR3 DNA reads as TGTGCCAGCAGTACCACCGGGACATGGGACTACGAGCAGTACTTC. Its protein is CASSTTGTWDYEQYF.

There are a few counts of this clone. V and J are TRBV19 and TRBJ2-1; 15 nucleotides line up with TRBD2. With 10 bases clipped from V and 10 bases from J, the junction kept 11 bases outside the gene matches. Germline CDR1 LNHDA, CDR2 SQIVND (reference sequence). The CDR3 covers 15 residues. Here the CDR3 DNA reads TGTGCCATCCCGGGACTAGCGGGAGGCTCAGGGGAGCAGTTCTTC. This gives the protein CAIPGLAGGSGEQFF.

The chain combines TRBV6-1 with TRBJ1-5; 7 bases match TRBD1. The germline gives CDR1 MNHNS, CDR2 SASEGT. Trimming at V came to 4 bases and at J to 0 bases, leaving 3 bases not matched to a gene. The CDR3 spans 15 residues. This CDR3 is CASSGDSLSNQPQHF. In DNA form, the CDR3 reads TGTGCCAGCAGTGGGGACAGCCTTAGCAATCAGCCCCAGCATTTT.

V is TRBV7-8 and J is TRBJ1-2; 8 bases agree with TRBD1. This CDR3 spans 14 amino acids. Germline assignment: CDR1 SGHVS and CDR2 FQNEAQ. V lost 1 base, J lost 4 bases, and 2 bases stayed unmatched. Here the CDR3 DNA reads TGTGCCAGCAGCTTAGTTGACAGGGGCTATGGCTACACCTTC. This sequence encodes CASSLVDRGYGYTF.

On this clone itself: One end of the junction fails to match germline, which may point to a read error. The sample carries other DNA sequences with the same CDR3. This sequence joins TRBV30 and TRBJ1-1; 7 bases map to TRBD1. The CDR3 loop spans 14 amino acids. In germline, CDR1 is GTSNPN, CDR2 SVGIG (reference sequence). CDR3 DNA sequence: TGTGCCTGGAAGATGGAGGGGGCGTTCACTGAGGCTTTCTTT. It encodes CAWKMEGAFTEAFF.

Concerning this clone itself: The same CDR3 arises from other DNA sequences in this sample as well. The chain is built from TRBV29-1 and TRBJ2-5; 10 bases fit TRBD2. Germline loops: CDR1 SQVTM, CDR2 ANQGSEA. V lost 2 bases and J lost 2; bases outside the gene matches: 2. The CDR3 is made up of 14 amino acids. CDR3 sequence reads: CSVELAGGQETQYF. As DNA, the CDR3 is TGCAGCGTTGAATTAGCGGGGGGACAAGAGACCCAGTACTTC.

Worth noting for this clone: Other DNA sequences of this sample code for an identical CDR3. This chain connects TRBV4-1 to TRBJ1-5; the D is unclear. The CDR3 contains 16 residues. V lost 0 bases to trimming and J lost 3 bases, with 12 bases between them. Germline assignment: CDR1 MGHRA and CDR2 YSYEKL. The DNA of the CDR3 is TGCGCCAGCAGCCAAGAGCTGGGCAGACCCAATCAGCCCCAGCATTTT. This sequence encodes CASSQELGRPNQPQHF.

The chain employs TRBV10-3 and TRBJ2-7; D might be TRBD2 (5 bases). The germline V and J ends were trimmed by 4 bases and 5 bases, with 18 bases remaining between them. Germline V gene lookup returns CDR1 ENHRY and CDR2 SYGVKD. The CDR3 is made up of 15 amino acids. CDR3 bases: TGTGCCATCAGTGGTAGTAGCGTAAGATTTGACGAGCAGTACTTC. Amino acids: CAISGSSVRFDEQYF.

The DNA of the CDR3 is TGTGCCACATCGGGACTAGCGCGTACCGGGGAGCTGTTTTTT. It is translated as CATSGLARTGELFF. This sequence joins TRBV10-3 and TRBJ2-2, with 10 bases identical to TRBD2. Unmatched junction bases numbered 7, after V lost 10 bases and J lost 5 bases. Germline V CDR1 and CDR2: ENHRY, SYGVKD. The CDR3 consists of 14 residues.

The rearrangement joins TRBV9 to TRBJ1-5, with 9 bases fitting TRBD1. Trimming took 4 bases from V and 6 from J; bases not matched to a gene: 5. Germline V CDR1 and CDR2: SGDLS, YYNGEE. This CDR3 is 14 amino acids long. The CDR3 here is CASSPTGGGQPQHF. CDR3 coding DNA: TGTGCCAGCAGCCCGACAGGGGGGGGTCAGCCCCAGCATTTT.

The chain joins TRBV5-1 to TRBJ1-1; D remains unclear. Germline CDR1 reads SGHRS; CDR2 reads YFSETQ. The CDR3 has 12 residues. V lost 0 bases to trimming and J lost 10 bases, with 10 bases between them. In DNA, the CDR3 is TGCGCCAGCAGCTTGGACCGGGGTTCAGCTTTCTTT. It yields the protein CASSLDRGSAFF.

The CDR3 DNA sequence: TGTGCCAGCAGTGAGGAGGAGTGGTACACTGAAGCTTTCTTT. It encodes CASSEEEWYTEAFF. The genes are TRBV2 and TRBJ1-1; D unclear. The germline CDR1 and CDR2 sequences are SNHLY and FYNNEI. This CDR3 region has 14 residues. Trimming left V 3 bases short and J 3 bases short, with 11 bases between. Full variable domain (remainder filled in from reference TRBV2 and TRBJ1-1): EPEVTQTPSHQVTQMGQEVILRCVPISNHLYFYWYRQILGQKVEFLVSFYNNEISEKSEIFDDQFSVERPDGSNFTLKIRSTKLEDSAMYFCASSEEEWYTEAFFGQGTRLTVV.

V and J are TRBV30 and TRBJ1-1; TRBD1 is a possible D gene (5 bases). Trimming pared 0 bases from V and 6 bases from J, leaving 14 bases between. Germline V gives CDR1 GTSNPN, CDR2 SVGIG (reference sequence). This CDR3 contains 14 residues. This CDR3 reads CAWSVGGAMAEAFF. Written as DNA, the CDR3 is TGTGCCTGGAGTGTGGGAGGGGCTATGGCTGAAGCTTTCTTT.

The chain employs TRBV7-9 and TRBJ2-1, with 10 nucleotides matching TRBD2. Trimming at V came to 5 bases and at J to 6 bases, leaving 10 bases not matched to a gene. The CDR3 loop spans 16 amino acids. Germline V gene lookup returns CDR1 SEHNR and CDR2 FQNEAQ (reference sequence). For the CDR3, the DNA is TGTGCCAGCAGCGGACTTGAAGCGGGAGGGCTCAATGAGCAGTTCTTC. Protein: CASSGLEAGGLNEQFF.